This T cell receptor (beta chain) appears in the sequencing data of a study of vaccination and CD4 T cells after COVID-19. Study-level points and caveats: In convalescent patients, 304 of 307 vaccine-specific clones were mono-reactive for SARS-CoV-2 spike.

CDR1 and CDR2 from the germline V gene are MNHNS and SASEGT. With 6 bases clipped from V and 0 bases from J, the junction kept 4 bases outside the gene matches. There are 14 residues in the CDR3. This clonotype occurred a few times. The target antigen is unknown. Treatment reported: approximately 11-day PBMC culture with coronavirus spike peptide pools or control peptides (ViraFEST assay). Peptide pools at around 9.6 ug/ml, together with 10 IU/ml IL-2, were added to cultures of about 2 million PBMCs per well. Cultured CD4+ T cells had their DNA profiled by the Oncomine TCR Beta short-read assay. Cultures of CD4+ T cells served as the source for extracting genomic DNA. TCRdb re-called the PCR reads with MiXCR, one entry per CDR3 protein. The sample lists over 2,500 distinct CDR3 sequences; 30% to 35% were seen once.

The sequence was collected from a human donor who had recovered from COVID-19. This specimen consisted of CD4+ T cells from blood, cultured in vitro, obtained after SARS-CoV-2 vaccination. This chain uses TRBV6-1 with TRBJ1-2; 7 bases are shared with TRBD1. CDR3 loop: CASSRGTANYGYTF. In nucleotides, the CDR3 is TGTGCCAGCAGCCGGGGGACAGCTAACTATGGCTACACCTTC.